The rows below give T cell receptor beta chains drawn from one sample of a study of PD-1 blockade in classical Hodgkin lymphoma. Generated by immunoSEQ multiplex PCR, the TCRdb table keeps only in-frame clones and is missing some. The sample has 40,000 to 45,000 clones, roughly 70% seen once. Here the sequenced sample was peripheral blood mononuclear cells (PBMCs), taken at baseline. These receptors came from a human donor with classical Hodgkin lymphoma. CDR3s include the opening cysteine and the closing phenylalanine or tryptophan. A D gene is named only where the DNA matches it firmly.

CDR3: CAWSIPGQGHQPQHF; J: TRBJ1-5; V: TRBV30; D: TRBD1
CDR3: CAWSVVTGGPDTQYF; J: TRBJ2-3; V: TRBV30; D: TRBD1
CDR3: CASTPLLPGQGTLETQYF; J: TRBJ2-5; V: TRBV27; D: TRBD1
CDR3: CASSLRQGGGELFF; J: TRBJ2-2; V: TRBV27; D: TRBD1
CDR3: CASSSNPSDSSEKLFF; J: TRBJ1-4; V: TRBV5-1; D: -
CDR3: CASSALAGGYEQYF; J: TRBJ2-7; V: TRBV6-4; D: TRBD2
CDR3: CASSNRVREQYF; J: TRBJ2-7; V: TRBV6-5; D: -
CDR3: CASSIGQAGLNEQYF; J: TRBJ2-7; V: TRBV19; D: -
CDR3: CASSIRTGAIDTQYF; J: TRBJ2-3; V: TRBV27; D: TRBD1
CDR3: CATQGLAGGQETQYF; J: TRBJ2-5; V: TRBV19; D: TRBD2
CDR3: CASSLVSGRGTDTQYF; J: TRBJ2-3; V: TRBV5-1; D: TRBD2